Detailed here is one T cell receptor beta chain. Germline V gene sequence: CDR1 SGHKS, CDR2 YYEKEE (reference sequence). The CDR3 spans 13 residues. V was shortened by 0 bases and J by 4 bases, with 7 bases between the two germline ends. Profiling relied on immunoSEQ multiplex PCR, and the TCRdb table lists in-frame clones only, not all of them. The sample carries approximately 100,000 clones, about 94% recorded once. This specimen comes from a study of T cell changes during pregnancy in multiple sclerosis. V gene TRBV5-5 combines with J gene TRBJ1-2; D uncertain. The TCR was taken from a female donor with multiple sclerosis, enrolled in a pregnancy study. The source material was peripheral blood, sampled before pregnancy. CDR3 nucleotide sequence: TGTGCCAGCAGCTTGGACAGCACCTATGGCTACACCTTC. The encoded protein is CASSLDSTYGYTF.